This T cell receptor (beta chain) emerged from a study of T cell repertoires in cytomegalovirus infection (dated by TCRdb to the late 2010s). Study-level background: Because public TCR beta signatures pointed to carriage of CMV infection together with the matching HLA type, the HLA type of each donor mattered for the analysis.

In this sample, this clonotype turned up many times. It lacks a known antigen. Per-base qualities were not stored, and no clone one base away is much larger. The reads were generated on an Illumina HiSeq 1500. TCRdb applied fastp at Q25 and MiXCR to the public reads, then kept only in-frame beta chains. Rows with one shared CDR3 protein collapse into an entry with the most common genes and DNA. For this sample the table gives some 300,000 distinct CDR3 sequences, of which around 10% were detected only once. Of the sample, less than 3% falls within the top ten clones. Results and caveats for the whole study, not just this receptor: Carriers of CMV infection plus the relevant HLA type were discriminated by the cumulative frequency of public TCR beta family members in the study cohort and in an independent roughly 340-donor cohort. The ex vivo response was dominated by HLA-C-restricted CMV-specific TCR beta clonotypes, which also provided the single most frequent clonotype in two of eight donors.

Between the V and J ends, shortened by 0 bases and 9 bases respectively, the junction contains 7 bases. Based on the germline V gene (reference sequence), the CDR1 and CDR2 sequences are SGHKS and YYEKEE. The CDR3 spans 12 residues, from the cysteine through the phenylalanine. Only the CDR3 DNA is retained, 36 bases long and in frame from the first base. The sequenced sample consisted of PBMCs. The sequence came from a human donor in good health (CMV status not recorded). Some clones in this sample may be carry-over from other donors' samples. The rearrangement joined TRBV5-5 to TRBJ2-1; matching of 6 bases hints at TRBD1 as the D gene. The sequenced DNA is TGTGCCAGCAGCTTGGTACAGGGTGAGCAGTTCTTC. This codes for CASSLVQGEQFF.